What follows describes a single T cell receptor beta chain. The entry originates in a study of blood T cell repertoires in COVID-19. Whole-study context: The study drew acute and convalescent COVID-19 samples from the United States, Italy and Spain. PBMCs, B-cell-depleted T cells, or T cells were the source of the cDNA or gDNA that made up the material.

Original data processing: Quantification of nucleated cells was approximated via reference gene primer amplification. Profiling relied on immunoSEQ multiplex PCR, and the TCRdb table lists in-frame clones only, not all of them. V, J and clone size were drawn from that table, and D and trimming were deduced from the DNA. The table shows 150,000 to 200,000 clones, with 80% occurring only once. The CDR3 covers 16 residues. Germline values: CDR1 LNHDA, CDR2 SQIVND (reference sequence). Trimming stripped 7 bases from V and 2 bases from J, with 18 bases between. The sequence was obtained from a man in his sixties with acute or convalescent COVID-19. This chain connects TRBV19 to TRBJ1-5; the D gene is possibly TRBD1 (6 bases). Material for sequencing was peripheral blood. This CDR3 reads CASNLGGGWGNQPQHF. CDR3 sequence (DNA): TGTGCCAGTAATTTGGGGGGGGGCTGGGGCAATCAGCCCCAGCATTTT.